The 13 T cell receptor beta chains below all came from one sample that was sequenced in a study of T cells after yellow fever vaccination. TCRdb recomputed calls from the 5' RACE reads with MiXCR, one row per CDR3 protein. The sample shows more than 80,000 distinct CDR3 sequences, roughly 5.2% of them seen only once. This material consisted of CD8+ T cells sorted from PBMCs, taken 10 days after the yellow fever booster vaccination. The origin of the receptors is a man younger than 35 who received the YFV17D yellow fever vaccine.

In this sample, this clonotype turned up a few times. The gene calls are TRBV7-9 and TRBJ1-1, with D unclear. V was pared by 1 base and J by 1 base, with 10 bases between. Germline V gene lookup returns CDR1 SEHNR and CDR2 FQNEAQ (reference sequence). This CDR3 contains 15 residues. The chain's CDR3 is CASSLEFGGNTEAFF. The CDR3 nucleotides read TGTGCCAGCAGCTTAGAGTTTGGAGGGAACACTGAAGCTTTCTTT.

The chain couples TRBV7-9 to TRBJ2-3; D is ambiguous. CDR1 SEHNR and CDR2 FQNEAQ come from the germline V gene (reference sequence). The CDR3 extends over 16 amino acids. V gave up 5 bases and J gave up 4 bases, with 19 bases separating them. The CDR3 loop is CASSPQLQYWPDTQYF. The CDR3 DNA is TGTGCCAGCAGCCCCCAACTCCAATATTGGCCAGATACGCAGTATTTT.

The table lists this clonotype with many counts. V is TRBV6-4 and J is TRBJ2-3; 7 nucleotides agree with TRBD2. Trimming cost V 0 bases and J 1 base; bases outside gene matches: 1. The V gene's germline CDR1 is MRHNA and CDR2 SNTAGT. The CDR3 runs to 15 residues. The CDR3 here is CASSDSSGGTDTQYF. Written as DNA, the CDR3 is TGTGCCAGCAGTGACTCGAGCGGGGGCACAGATACGCAGTATTTT.

This clonotype was seen at least ten times. The V call is TRBV6-2 or TRBV6-3, the J call TRBJ2-3, with 8 bases matching TRBD2. The CDR3 sequence is 15 residues long. Germline V gene data show CDR1 as MNHEY and CDR2 as SVGEGT. J gave up 1 base and V 8 bases, and 8 bases lay outside the gene matches. The CDR3 loop is CASRSRGGRTDTQYF. The CDR3 DNA reads as TGTGCCAGCCGAAGCCGCGGGGGGCGCACAGATACGCAGTATTTT.

This clonotype was seen ten or more times. The chain employs TRBV9 and TRBJ2-1, with 8 positions matching TRBD2. The germline CDR1 and CDR2 sequences are SGDLS and YYNGEE. Losses at the gene ends were 4 bases for V and 7 bases for J; bases not matched to a gene: 10. CDR3 length: 15 amino acids. In DNA form, the CDR3 reads TGTGCCAGCAGCCCCTTGGGACTAGAAGGAAATGAGCAGTTCTTC. Translated, it gives CASSPLGLEGNEQFF.

This clonotype was picked up a small number of times. This rearrangement joins TRBV20-1 to TRBJ2-5; D is unclear. Trimming cost V 1 base and J 1 base, with 7 bases left between them. The germline CDR1 and CDR2 sequences are DFQATT and SNEGSKA (reference sequence). This CDR3 is built from 13 residues. Written as DNA, the CDR3 is TGCAGTGCTAGAGTGCGGTTCCAAGAGACCCAGTACTTC. Its translation is CSARVRFQETQYF.

The chain joins TRBV19 to TRBJ2-7; D gene uncertain. The CDR3 runs to 14 residues. Trimming took 5 bases from V and 0 from J, leaving 11 bases between them. Per germline, CDR1 LNHDA and CDR2 SQIVND (reference sequence). CDR3 in DNA: TGTGCCAGTAGTCCAGGACGGAGCTCCTACGAGCAGTACTTC. It is translated as CASSPGRSSYEQYF.

V is TRBV4-1 and J is TRBJ1-3, with D hard to call. CDR1 and CDR2 from the germline V gene are MGHRA and YSYEKL. CDR3 length equals 14 residues. Trimming pared 3 bases from V and 4 bases from J, leaving 10 bases between. The CDR3 DNA reads TGCGCCAGCAGCCATCCGGGGTTGGGAAACACCATATATTTT. It specifies CASSHPGLGNTIYF.

This clonotype was counted many times. The V and J genes are TRBV4-1 and TRBJ1-1; D is unclear. The germline V and J ends were trimmed by 1 base and 4 bases, with 10 bases remaining between them. This CDR3 has 14 residues. Germline V gene lookup returns CDR1 MGHRA and CDR2 YSYEKL. For the CDR3, the DNA is TGCGCCAGCAGCCAAGTCGGGTTGCGCACTGAAGCTTTCTTT. Translation gives CASSQVGLRTEAFF.

The chain carries TRBV5-5 and TRBJ2-2, with D tentatively TRBD1 (5 bases). The germline V gene has CDR1 SGHKS and CDR2 YYEKEE (reference sequence). The CDR3 is 13 amino acids. Trimming took 5 bases from V and 6 from J, leaving 11 bases between them. In DNA form, the CDR3 reads TGTGCCAGCAGTCATACAGGACCCGGGGAGCTGTTTTTT. Its protein is CASSHTGPGELFF.

This clonotype occurred many times. The V and J genes are TRBV13 and TRBJ2-5; 7 nucleotides line up with TRBD2. The CDR3 spans 14 residues. Germline V lookup: CDR1 PRHDT, CDR2 FYEKMQ (reference sequence). J lost 4 bases, V lost 5 bases, and 7 bases had no gene match. The DNA of the CDR3 is TGTGCCAGCAGCCCTACAGCGGGATCAGAGACCCAGTACTTC. Protein product: CASSPTAGSETQYF. Full variable domain (outside the CDR3, taken from reference TRBV13 and TRBJ2-5): AAGVIQSPRHLIKEKRETATLKCYPIPRHDTVYWYQQGPGQDPQFLISFYEKMQSDKGSIPDRFSAQQFSDYHSELNMSSLELGDSALYFCASSPTAGSETQYFGPGTRLLVL.

There are many counts of this clonotype. This chain joins TRBV3-1 and TRBJ2-1, with D uncertain. The CDR3 is 12 residues long. Per germline, CDR1 LGHDT and CDR2 YNNKEL (reference sequence). Trimming took 4 bases from V and 8 from J, leaving 9 bases between them. CDR3 nucleotide sequence: TGTGCCAGCAGCCTTGGCCCGTATGAGCAGTTCTTC. Encoded protein: CASSLGPYEQFF.

The chain combines TRBV3-1 with TRBJ2-6; possibly TRBD2 for D (6 bases). Germline values: CDR1 LGHDT, CDR2 YNNKEL (reference sequence). Trimming took 5 bases from V and 0 from J, leaving 17 bases between them. The CDR3 runs 18 residues. The CDR3 region has the DNA TGTGCCAGCAGCGAGGAGGGCCTAAGCCCCTCTGGGGCCAACGTCCTGACTTTC. This encodes CASSEEGLSPSGANVLTF.